Sequencing of this T cell receptor (beta chain) was carried out in a study of blood T cell repertoires in COVID-19. About the study: Italy, Spain and the United States were the sources of the convalescent and acute COVID-19 samples. PBMCs, B-cell-depleted T cells, or T cells were the source of the cDNA or gDNA that made up the material.

V was pared by 7 bases and J by 5 bases, with 10 bases of the junction left unmatched. The CDR3 contains 13 residues. Germline V lookup: CDR1 SQVTM, CDR2 ANQGSEA. Original data processing: Estimation of nucleated cell counts relied on the amplification of reference gene primers. The method was immunoSEQ multiplex PCR; TCRdb's version includes in-frame clones alone and lacks a portion of them. V and J calls plus clone size are reproduced from that table; the DNA served to infer D and trimming. The sample includes under 200,000 clones, 80% to 85% of them seen just once. The V call is TRBV29-1, the J call TRBJ2-5; 7 positions agree with TRBD1. The specimen sequenced was peripheral blood. The clonotype comes from a man aged 18 to 29 with active or convalescent COVID-19. CDR3 nucleotide sequence: TGCAGCGGTGCCGGGACAGCGAGGGAGACCCAGTACTTC. Residues: CSGAGTARETQYF.